This TCR beta chain was observed in a study of cytomegalovirus exposure and HLA in healthy donors. On the study more broadly: Of all 360 or so donors who were genotyped, under 90% belonged to the Caucasian-associated ancestry cluster. Points from the study as a whole: Confirmation was obtained in vitro that a few CMV-associated chains are specific for CMV antigens. TRBV6-2, TRBV6-3 and some other V segments were unresolvable in 87-base-pair reads.

V was pared by 2 bases and J by 8 bases, with 7 bases between. There are 12 residues in the CDR3. Germline lookup yields CDR1 MNHNS and CDR2 SASEGT. This PCR relied on a set of 60 Vbeta primers and 13 Jbeta primers. Sequencing used immunoSEQ multiplex PCR; TCRdb keeps in-frame clones, though not all of them. The sample lists around 130,000 clones; approximately 70% were seen once. Points on this clone: Antigen: not known.

Material: PBMCs. The chain combines TRBV6-1 with TRBJ1-5, with unresolved D. The receptor's source is a woman aged 55-70 years in good health and CMV-seropositive. The CDR3 is CASSESREPQHF. As DNA, the CDR3 is TGTGCCAGCAGTGAATCGAGGGAGCCCCAGCATTTT.